This TCR beta chain was sequenced for a study of blood T cell repertoires in COVID-19. Study summary: The United States, Italy and Spain were the sources of the acute and convalescent COVID-19 samples. Sources were T cells, B-cell-depleted T cells, or PBMCs; the material itself was cDNA or gDNA.

In the original processing: Estimated nucleated cell counts came from reference gene primer amplification. TCRdb keeps only in-frame clones here, not all; method: immunoSEQ multiplex PCR. The D gene and trimming were derived from the DNA, and the V and J assignments and clone size from that table. The sample lists 470,000 or so clones, roughly 85% seen once, with 3% to 4% in the top ten. Germline V gives CDR1 SGHVS, CDR2 FQNEAQ. The J segment lost 3 bases and the V segment lost 5 bases, leaving 10 bases of the junction unmatched. The CDR3 covers 15 residues. The genes are TRBV7-8 and TRBJ2-7; 7 bases match TRBD1. This receptor was obtained from a human donor in a cohort sampled during active COVID-19. The sample was peripheral blood. CDR3 sequence reads: CASSVRRDSYYEQYF. The CDR3 bases are TGTGCCAGCAGCGTACGTCGGGACAGTTACTACGAGCAGTACTTC.